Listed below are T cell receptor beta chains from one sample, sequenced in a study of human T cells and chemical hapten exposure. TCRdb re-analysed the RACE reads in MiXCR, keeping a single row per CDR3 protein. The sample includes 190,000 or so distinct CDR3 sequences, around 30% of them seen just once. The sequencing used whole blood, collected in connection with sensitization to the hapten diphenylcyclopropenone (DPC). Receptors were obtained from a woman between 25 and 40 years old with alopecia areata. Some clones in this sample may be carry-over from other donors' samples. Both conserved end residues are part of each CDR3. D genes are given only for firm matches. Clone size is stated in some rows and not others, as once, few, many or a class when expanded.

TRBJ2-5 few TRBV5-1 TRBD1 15 CASSYGQGFGETQYF TGCGCCAGCAGCTACGGACAGGGTTTCGGTGAGACCCAGTACTTC
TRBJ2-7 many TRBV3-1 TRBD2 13 CASSLLAAYEQYF TGTGCCAGCAGCCTACTAGCGGCCTACGAGCAGTACTTC
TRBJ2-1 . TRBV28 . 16 CASSSDGAGTYNEQFF TGTGCCAGCAGTTCAGACGGGGCAGGGACGTACAATGAGCAGTTCTTC
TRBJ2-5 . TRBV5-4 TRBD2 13 CASSWGLQETQYF TGTGCCAGCAGCTGGGGACTACAAGAGACCCAGTACTTC
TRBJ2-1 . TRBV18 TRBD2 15 CASSPNLAGGREQFF TGTGCCAGCTCACCGAACCTAGCGGGAGGAAGGGAGCAGTTCTTC
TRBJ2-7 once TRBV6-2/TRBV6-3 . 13 CASREGGADEQYF TGTGCCAGCAGGGAGGGGGGGGCGGACGAGCAGTACTTC
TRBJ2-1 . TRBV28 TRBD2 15 CASSTPGLLAGGPSF TGTGCCAGCAGTACCCCGGGACTACTAGCGGGAGGCCCATCCTTC
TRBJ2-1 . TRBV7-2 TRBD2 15 CASRVGLLPGNEQFF TGTGCCAGCAGGGTGGGACTATTGCCCGGCAATGAGCAGTTCTTC
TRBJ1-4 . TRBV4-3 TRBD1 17 CASSQDSGGATNEKLFF TGCGCCAGCAGCCAAGATTCAGGGGGCGCAACTAATGAAAAACTGTTTTTT
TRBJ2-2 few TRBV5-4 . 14 CASSFPGVPGELFF TGTGCCAGCAGCTTTCCAGGGGTCCCCGGGGAGCTGTTTTTT
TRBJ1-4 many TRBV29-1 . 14 CSVSHGTENEKLFF TGCAGCGTTTCTCACGGGACGGAGAATGAAAAACTGTTTTTT
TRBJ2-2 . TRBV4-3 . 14 CASSPMGYTGELFF TGCGCCAGCAGTCCTATGGGATACACCGGGGAGCTGTTTTTT
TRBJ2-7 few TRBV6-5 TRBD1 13 CASRNRGLGEQYF TGTGCCAGCAGGAACAGGGGCTTGGGGGAGCAGTACTTC
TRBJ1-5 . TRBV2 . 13 CASNGVGDQPQHF TGTGCCAGTAACGGTGTCGGGGATCAGCCCCAGCATTTT
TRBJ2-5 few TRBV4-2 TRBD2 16 CASSQVSGGAEETQYF TGTGCCAGCAGCCAAGTTAGCGGGGGGGCGGAAGAGACCCAGTACTTC
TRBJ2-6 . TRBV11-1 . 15 CASSFLTSGANVLTF TGTGCCAGCAGCTTTTTAACCTCTGGGGCCAACGTCCTGACTTTC
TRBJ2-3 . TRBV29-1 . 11 CSSQQVDTQYF TGCAGCTCCCAGCAGGTGGATACGCAGTATTTT
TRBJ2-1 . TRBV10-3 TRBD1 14 CATFGTGGSNEQFF TGTGCCACCTTCGGGACAGGGGGGTCCAATGAGCAGTTCTTC
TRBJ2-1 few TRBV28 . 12 CASSPQVYEQFF TGTGCCAGCAGCCCTCAAGTCTATGAGCAGTTCTTC
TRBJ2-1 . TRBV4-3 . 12 CASSQFTDEQFF TGCGCCAGCAGCCAGTTTACGGATGAGCAGTTCTTC
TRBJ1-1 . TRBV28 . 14 CASSLIGFGTEAFF TGTGCCAGCAGTTTAATCGGGTTTGGGACTGAAGCTTTCTTT
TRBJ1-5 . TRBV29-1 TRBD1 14 CSVAWTGVDQPQHF TGCAGCGTGGCATGGACAGGGGTGGATCAGCCCCAGCATTTT
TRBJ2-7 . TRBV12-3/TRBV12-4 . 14 CASSPRDGSLGQYF TGTGCCAGCAGTCCCCGGGACGGGAGTTTAGGGCAGTACTTC
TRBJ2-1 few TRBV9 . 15 CASSVGAAGGNEQFF TGTGCCAGCAGCGTAGGGGCGGCTGGGGGCAATGAGCAGTTCTTC
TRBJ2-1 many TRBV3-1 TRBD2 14 CASSQGGGMGEQFF TGTGCCAGCAGCCAGGGCGGGGGAATGGGTGAGCAGTTCTTC
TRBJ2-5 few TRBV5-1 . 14 CASSLNRVQETQYF TGCGCCAGCAGCTTGAACAGGGTCCAAGAGACCCAGTACTTC
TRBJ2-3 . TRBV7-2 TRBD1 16 CASSQDRARGTDTQYF TGTGCCAGCAGCCAGGACAGGGCCCGGGGGACAGATACGCAGTATTTT
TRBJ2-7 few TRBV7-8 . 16 CASSLKYQPRGYEQYF TGTGCCAGCAGCTTAAAATACCAGCCGAGGGGTTACGAGCAGTACTTC
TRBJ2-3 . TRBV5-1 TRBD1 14 CASSVGQGADTQYF TGCGCCAGCAGCGTCGGACAGGGCGCAGATACGCAGTATTTT
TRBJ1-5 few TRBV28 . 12 CASSSTTGSWHF TGTGCCAGCAGTTCCACGACAGGATCATGGCATTTT
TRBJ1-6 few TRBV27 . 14 CASSLPGGASPLHF TGTGCCAGCAGTTTACCTGGGGGGGCTTCACCCCTCCACTTT
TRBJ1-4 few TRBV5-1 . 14 CASSLAGQDEKLFF TGCGCCAGCAGCCTAGCGGGGCAAGATGAAAAACTGTTTTTT
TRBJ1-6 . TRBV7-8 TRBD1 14 CASSFRQGRSPLHF TGTGCCAGCAGTTTTAGACAGGGTCGGTCACCCCTCCACTTT